This is a list of T cell receptor beta chains from one sample in a study of T cells in Graves' hyperthyroidism and ophthalmopathy. From the multiplex PCR reads, TCRdb called clonotypes with MiXCR, one entry per CDR3 protein. The sample shows approximately 480,000 distinct CDR3 sequences, around 21% of them seen only once. Sequencing was carried out using blood. These receptors were taken from a man between 18 and 35 years old with Graves' hyperthyroidism. CDR3s include the opening cysteine and the closing phenylalanine or tryptophan. The order of the fields is D gene, J gene, V gene, clone size, CDR3 protein, CDR3 DNA. D genes are given only for firm matches. Clone size, where shown, is once, few, many, or a class for clones that have expanded.

>NA|TRBJ2-5|TRBV12-5|NA
CASGPPRGWETQYF
TGTGCTAGTGGTCCGCCCAGGGGTTGGGAGACCCAGTACTTC
>NA|TRBJ2-5|TRBV7-2|few
CASSVGGTQYF
TGTGCCAGCAGCGTAGGGGGGACCCAGTACTTC
>NA|TRBJ2-4|TRBV20-1|many
CSARDNYRGGGGAKNIQYF
TGCAGTGCTAGAGATAACTACAGGGGGGGAGGAGGGGCCAAAAACATTCAGTACTTC
>NA|TRBJ1-1|TRBV27|many
CASSLLQTTEAFF
TGTGCCAGCAGTTTATTACAGACCACTGAAGCTTTCTTT
>NA|TRBJ1-5|TRBV13|many
CASSLRSLGNQPQHF
TGTGCCAGCAGCTTAAGGTCTCTGGGGAATCAGCCCCAGCATTTT
>NA|TRBJ2-7|TRBV6-2/TRBV6-3|few
CATRGRRRLYEQYF
TGTGCCACCCGTGGCCGCCGGCGGCTCTACGAGCAGTACTTC
>TRBD1|TRBJ1-5|TRBV15|many
CATSSTGTDYYQPQHF
TGTGCCACCAGCAGCACCGGGACAGACTATTATCAGCCCCAGCATTTT
>NA|TRBJ1-5|TRBV2|many
CASSGMNSNQPQHF
TGTGCCAGCTCAGGGATGAATAGCAATCAGCCCCAGCATTTT
>NA|TRBJ1-1|TRBV20-1|NA
CSVPDSMSTEAFF
TGCAGTGTCCCGGACAGCATGAGCACTGAAGCTTTCTTT
>TRBD2|TRBJ2-7|TRBV27|many
CASSFEAGGSYEQYF
TGTGCCAGCAGTTTTGAAGCGGGGGGCTCCTACGAGCAGTACTTC
>NA|TRBJ2-2|TRBV2|many
CASRRNTGELFF
TGTGCCAGCAGAAGAAACACCGGGGAGCTGTTTTTT
>NA|TRBJ2-5|TRBV20-1|NA
CSASARETQYF
TGCAGTGCTAGTGCGAGGGAGACCCAGTACTTC
>TRBD1|TRBJ1-2|TRBV2|many
CASSGDRVSRGYTF
TGTGCCAGCAGTGGGGACAGGGTATCGCGTGGCTACACCTTC
>NA|TRBJ1-1|TRBV19|many
CASSIGTRTEAFF
TGTGCCAGTAGTATTGGGACCCGAACTGAAGCTTTCTTT
>NA|TRBJ2-7|TRBV27|many
CASSPTLSYEQYF
TGTGCCAGCAGCCCCACCCTCTCCTACGAGCAGTACTTC
>NA|TRBJ1-1|TRBV5-4|NA
CASSLLAPGGQLNTEAFF
TGTGCCAGCAGCTTGCTCGCCCCGGGTGGACAGCTGAACACTGAAGCTTTCTTT
>NA|TRBJ1-2|TRBV20-1|many
CSARLGRGEVYGYTF
TGCAGTGCTAGATTAGGCCGGGGGGAAGTCTATGGCTACACCTTC